This T cell receptor (beta chain) appears in the sequencing data of a study of blood T cell repertoires in COVID-19. How the authors handled the data: Estimation of nucleated cell counts was performed using reference gene primer amplification. The method was immunoSEQ multiplex PCR; TCRdb's version includes in-frame clones alone and lacks a portion of them. V and J calls and clone size follow that table, whereas D and trimming were derived from the DNA. Of some 390,000 clones in the sample, under 90% were seen once. Participants were aged about 18 to 89 years from approximately 24 US areas. Participants had their cohort set by participant-reported clinical history. For recovered donors of Cohort 3, there were two negative PCRs, clearance, or symptom resolution. Trimming cost V 4 bases and J 1 base; bases outside gene matches: 17. The CDR3 extends over 19 amino acids. Germline values: CDR1 MNHEY, CDR2 SVGEGT.

The TCR originated in a woman aged 25 to 45 who had recovered from COVID-19. Sequenced input: PBMCs or T cells enriched from blood (not recorded which). The V gene is TRBV6-2 or TRBV6-3, the J gene TRBJ2-5; 8 nucleotides align to TRBD2. The CDR3 sequence: CASSSRTIAGGWGQETQYF. The CDR3 nucleotides are TGTGCCAGCAGTTCCAGGACTATTGCGGGAGGCTGGGGCCAAGAGACCCAGTACTTC.